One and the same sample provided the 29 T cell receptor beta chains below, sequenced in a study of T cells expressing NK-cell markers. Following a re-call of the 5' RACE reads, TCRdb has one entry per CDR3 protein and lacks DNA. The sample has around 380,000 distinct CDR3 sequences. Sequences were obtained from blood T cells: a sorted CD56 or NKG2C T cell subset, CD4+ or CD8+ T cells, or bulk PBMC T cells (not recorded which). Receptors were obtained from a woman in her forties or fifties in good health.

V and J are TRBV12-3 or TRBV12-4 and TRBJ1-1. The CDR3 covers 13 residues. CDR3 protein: CASVGGWVTEAFF.

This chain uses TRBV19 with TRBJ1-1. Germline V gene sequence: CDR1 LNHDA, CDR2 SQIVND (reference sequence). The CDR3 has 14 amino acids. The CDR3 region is CASSTIAGNTEAFF.

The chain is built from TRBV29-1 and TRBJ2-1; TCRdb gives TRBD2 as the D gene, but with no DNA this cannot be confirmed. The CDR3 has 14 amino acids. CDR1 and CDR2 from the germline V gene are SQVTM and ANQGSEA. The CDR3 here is CSVKRRTVDNEQFF.

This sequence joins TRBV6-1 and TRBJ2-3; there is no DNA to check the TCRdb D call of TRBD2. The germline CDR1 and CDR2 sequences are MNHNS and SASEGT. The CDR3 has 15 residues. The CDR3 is CASVGLAASTDTQYF.

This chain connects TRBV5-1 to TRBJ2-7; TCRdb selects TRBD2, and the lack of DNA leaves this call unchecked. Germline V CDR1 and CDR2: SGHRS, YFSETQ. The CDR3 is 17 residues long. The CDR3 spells CASSLTRASGSSYEQYF.

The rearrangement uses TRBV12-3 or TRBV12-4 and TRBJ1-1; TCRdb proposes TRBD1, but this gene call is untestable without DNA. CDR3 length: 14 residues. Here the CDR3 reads CASSLGGPNTEAFF.

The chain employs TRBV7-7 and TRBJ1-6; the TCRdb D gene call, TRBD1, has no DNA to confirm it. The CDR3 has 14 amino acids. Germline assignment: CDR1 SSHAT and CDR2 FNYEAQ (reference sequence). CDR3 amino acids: CASSGGTYNSPLHF.

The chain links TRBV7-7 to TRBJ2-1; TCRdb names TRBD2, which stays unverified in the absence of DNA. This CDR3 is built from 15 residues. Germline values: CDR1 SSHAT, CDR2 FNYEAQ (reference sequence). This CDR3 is CASSFSAGGVNEQFF. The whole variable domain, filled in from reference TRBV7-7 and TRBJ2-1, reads GAGVSQSPRYKVTKRGQDVTLRCDPISSHATLYWYQQALGQGPEFLTYFNYEAQPDKSGLPSDRFSAERPEGSISTLTIQRTEQRDSAMYRCASSFSAGGVNEQFFGPGTRLTVL.

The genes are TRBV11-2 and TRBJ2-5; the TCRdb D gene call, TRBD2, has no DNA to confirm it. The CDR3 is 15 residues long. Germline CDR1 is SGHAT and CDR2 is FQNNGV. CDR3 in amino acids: CASSALAGSVETQYF.

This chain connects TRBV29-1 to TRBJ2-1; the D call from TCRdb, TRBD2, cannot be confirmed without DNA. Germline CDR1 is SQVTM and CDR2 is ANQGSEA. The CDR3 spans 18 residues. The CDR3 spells CSVGGTSGSYAVYNEQFF.

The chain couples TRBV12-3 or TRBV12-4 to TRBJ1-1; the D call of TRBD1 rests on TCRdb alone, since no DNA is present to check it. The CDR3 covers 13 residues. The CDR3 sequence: CASRPLPNTEAFF.

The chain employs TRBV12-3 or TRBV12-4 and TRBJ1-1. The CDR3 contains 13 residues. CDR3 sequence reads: CASSLIGGTEAFF.

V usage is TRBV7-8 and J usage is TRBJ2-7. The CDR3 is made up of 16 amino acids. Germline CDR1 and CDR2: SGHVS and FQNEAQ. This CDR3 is CASSLALTDSSYEQYF. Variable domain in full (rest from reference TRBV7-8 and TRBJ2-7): GAGVSQSPRYKVAKRGQDVALRCDPISGHVSLFWYQQALGQGPEFLTYFQNEAQLDKSGLPSDRFFAERPEGSVSTLKIQRTQQEDSAVYLCASSLALTDSSYEQYFGPGTRLTVT.

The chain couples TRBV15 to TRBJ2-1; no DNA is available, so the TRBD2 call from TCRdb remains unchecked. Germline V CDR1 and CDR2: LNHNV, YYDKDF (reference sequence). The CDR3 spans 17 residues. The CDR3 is CATSRDLGLAVHNEQFF. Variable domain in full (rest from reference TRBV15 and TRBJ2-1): DAMVIQNPRYQVTQFGKPVTLSCSQTLNHNVMYWYQQKSSQAPKLLFHYYDKDFNNEADTPDNFQSRRPNTSFCFLDIRSPGLGDTAMYLCATSRDLGLAVHNEQFFGPGTRLTVL.

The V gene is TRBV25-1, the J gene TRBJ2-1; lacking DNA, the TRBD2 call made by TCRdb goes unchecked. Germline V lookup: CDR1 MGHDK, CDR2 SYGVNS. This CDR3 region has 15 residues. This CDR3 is CASSEEAGLGGEQFF.

This CDR3 is CASSSNTNSPLHF. This chain joins TRBV12-3 or TRBV12-4 and TRBJ1-6. CDR3 size: 13 residues.

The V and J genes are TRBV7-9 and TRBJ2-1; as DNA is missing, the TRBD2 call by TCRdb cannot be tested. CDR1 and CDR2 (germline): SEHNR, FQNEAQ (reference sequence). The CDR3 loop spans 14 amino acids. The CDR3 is CASSSPTSVIEQFF. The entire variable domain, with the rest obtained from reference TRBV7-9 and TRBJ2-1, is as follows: DTGVSQNPRHKITKRGQNVTFRCDPISEHNRLYWYRQTLGQGPEFLTYFQNEAQLEKSRLLSDRFSAERPKGSFSTLEIQRTEQGDSAMYLCASSSPTSVIEQFFGPGTRLTVL.

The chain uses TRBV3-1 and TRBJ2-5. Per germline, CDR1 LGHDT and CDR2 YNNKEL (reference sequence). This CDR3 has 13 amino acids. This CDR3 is CASSQDRSETQYF.

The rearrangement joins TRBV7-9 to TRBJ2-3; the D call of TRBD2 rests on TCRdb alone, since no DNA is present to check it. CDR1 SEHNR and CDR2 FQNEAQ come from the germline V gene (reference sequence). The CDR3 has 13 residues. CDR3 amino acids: CASSLGAFDTQYF.

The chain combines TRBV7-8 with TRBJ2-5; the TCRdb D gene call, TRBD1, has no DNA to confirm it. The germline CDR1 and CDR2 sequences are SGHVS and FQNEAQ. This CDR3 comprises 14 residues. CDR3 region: CASSLQGGLETQYF.

This chain's CDR3 is CASSLTGTNNQPQHF. V usage is TRBV7-8 and J usage is TRBJ1-5; no DNA is available, so the TRBD1 call from TCRdb remains unchecked. The CDR3 is made up of 15 amino acids. From germline, CDR1 is SGHVS and CDR2 FQNEAQ. Full variable domain (remainder filled in from reference TRBV7-8 and TRBJ1-5): GAGVSQSPRYKVAKRGQDVALRCDPISGHVSLFWYQQALGQGPEFLTYFQNEAQLDKSGLPSDRFFAERPEGSVSTLKIQRTQQEDSAVYLCASSLTGTNNQPQHFGDGTRLSIL.

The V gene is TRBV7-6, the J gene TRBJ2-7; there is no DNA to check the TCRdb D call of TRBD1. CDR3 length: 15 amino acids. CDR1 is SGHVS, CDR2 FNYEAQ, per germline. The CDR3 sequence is CASSLAMGQTYEQYF.

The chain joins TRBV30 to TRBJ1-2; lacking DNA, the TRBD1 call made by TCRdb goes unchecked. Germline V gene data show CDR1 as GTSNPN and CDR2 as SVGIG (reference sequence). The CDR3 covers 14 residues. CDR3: CAWGTGTGFNGYTF.

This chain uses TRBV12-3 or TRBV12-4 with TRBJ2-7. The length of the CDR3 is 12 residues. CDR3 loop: CARKRCSYEQYF.

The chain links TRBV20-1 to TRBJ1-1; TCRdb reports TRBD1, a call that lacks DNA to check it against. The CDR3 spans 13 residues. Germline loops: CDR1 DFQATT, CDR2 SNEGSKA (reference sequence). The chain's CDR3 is CSARVRGAAKAFF.

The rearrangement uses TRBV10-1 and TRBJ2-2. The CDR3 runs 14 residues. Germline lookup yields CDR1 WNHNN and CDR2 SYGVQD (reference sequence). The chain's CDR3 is CASSDGVNTGELFF.

This chain's CDR3 is CASGQMSGSLTDTQYF. This rearrangement joins TRBV28 to TRBJ2-3; TCRdb selects TRBD2, and the lack of DNA leaves this call unchecked. The length of the CDR3 is 16 residues. Germline V gene data show CDR1 as MDHEN and CDR2 as SYDVKM.

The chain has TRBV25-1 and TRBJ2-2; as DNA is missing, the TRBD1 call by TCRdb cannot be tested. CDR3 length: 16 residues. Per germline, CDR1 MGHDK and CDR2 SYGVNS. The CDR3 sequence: CASSRGTGSYTGELFF.

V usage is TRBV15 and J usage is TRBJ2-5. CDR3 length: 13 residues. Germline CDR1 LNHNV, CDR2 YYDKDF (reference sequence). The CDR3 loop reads CATSSGPKETQYF.